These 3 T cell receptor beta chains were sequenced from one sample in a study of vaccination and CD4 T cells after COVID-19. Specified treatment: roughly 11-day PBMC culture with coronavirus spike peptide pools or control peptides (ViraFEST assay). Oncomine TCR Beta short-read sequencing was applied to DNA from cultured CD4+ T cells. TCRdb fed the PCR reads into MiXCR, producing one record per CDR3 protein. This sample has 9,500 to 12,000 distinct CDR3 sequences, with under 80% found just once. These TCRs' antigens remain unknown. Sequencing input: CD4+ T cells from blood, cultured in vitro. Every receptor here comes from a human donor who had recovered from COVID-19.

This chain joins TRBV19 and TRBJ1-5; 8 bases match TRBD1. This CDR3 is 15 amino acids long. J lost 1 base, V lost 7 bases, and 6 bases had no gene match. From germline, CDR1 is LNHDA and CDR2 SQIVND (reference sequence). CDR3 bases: TGTGCCAGTACCCAGGACAGGGCCAGCAATCAGCCCCAGCATTTT. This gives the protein CASTQDRASNQPQHF.

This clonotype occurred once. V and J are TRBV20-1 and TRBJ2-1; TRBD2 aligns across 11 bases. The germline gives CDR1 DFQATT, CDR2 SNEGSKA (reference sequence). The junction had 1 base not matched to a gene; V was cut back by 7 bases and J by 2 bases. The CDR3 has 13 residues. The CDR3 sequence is CSVSGGAYNEQFF. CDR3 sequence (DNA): TGCAGTGTTAGCGGGGGGGCCTACAATGAGCAGTTCTTC.

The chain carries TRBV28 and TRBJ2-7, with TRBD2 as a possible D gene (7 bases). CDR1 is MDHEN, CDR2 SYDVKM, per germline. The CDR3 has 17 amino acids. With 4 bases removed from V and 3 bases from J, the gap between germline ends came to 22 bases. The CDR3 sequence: CASSYSRGAGEGYEQYF. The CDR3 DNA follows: TGTGCCAGCAGTTACTCGAGGGGCGCAGGGGAGGGCTACGAGCAGTACTTC. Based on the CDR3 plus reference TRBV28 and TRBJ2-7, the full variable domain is DVKVTQSSRYLVKRTGEKVFLECVQDMDHENMFWYRQDPGLGLRLIYFSYDVKMKEKGDIPEGYSVSREKKERFSLILESASTNQTSMYLCASSYSRGAGEGYEQYFGPGTRLTVT.